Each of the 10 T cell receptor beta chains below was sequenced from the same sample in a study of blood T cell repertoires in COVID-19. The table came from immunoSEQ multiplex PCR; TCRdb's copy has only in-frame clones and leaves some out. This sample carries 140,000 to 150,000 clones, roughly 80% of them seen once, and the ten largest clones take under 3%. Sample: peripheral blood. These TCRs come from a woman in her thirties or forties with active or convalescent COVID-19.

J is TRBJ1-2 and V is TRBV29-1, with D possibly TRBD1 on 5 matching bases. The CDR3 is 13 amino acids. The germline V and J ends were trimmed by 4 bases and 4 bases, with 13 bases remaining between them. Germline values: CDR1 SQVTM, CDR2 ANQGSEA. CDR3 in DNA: TGCAGCGTTGCGGGGGACGGACCCTATGGCTACACCTTC. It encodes CSVAGDGPYGYTF.

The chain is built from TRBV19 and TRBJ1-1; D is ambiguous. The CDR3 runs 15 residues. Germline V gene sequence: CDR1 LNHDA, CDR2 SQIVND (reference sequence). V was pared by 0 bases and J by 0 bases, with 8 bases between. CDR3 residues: CASSIEAPLNTEAFF. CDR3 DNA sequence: TGTGCCAGTAGTATAGAGGCTCCATTGAACACTGAAGCTTTCTTT.

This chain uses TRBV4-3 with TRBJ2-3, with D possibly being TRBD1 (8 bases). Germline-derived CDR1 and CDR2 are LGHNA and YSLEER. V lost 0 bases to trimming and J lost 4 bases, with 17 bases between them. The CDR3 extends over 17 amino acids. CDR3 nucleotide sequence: TGCGCCAGCAGCCAAGAAGACAGGGGAGGGCCCCCAGATACGCAGTATTTT. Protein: CASSQEDRGGPPDTQYF.

CDR3: CASSSKQGARGTEAFF. Here the CDR3 DNA reads TGTGCCAGCAGTTCAAAGCAGGGGGCGCGCGGCACTGAAGCTTTCTTT. This chain connects TRBV6-2 or TRBV6-3 to TRBJ1-1; the match to TRBD1 covers 8 bases. V shed 4 bases and J 4 bases; nucleotides not matched to a gene: 11. The CDR3 extends over 16 amino acids. Looked up from germline, CDR1 is MNHEY and CDR2 is SVGEGT.

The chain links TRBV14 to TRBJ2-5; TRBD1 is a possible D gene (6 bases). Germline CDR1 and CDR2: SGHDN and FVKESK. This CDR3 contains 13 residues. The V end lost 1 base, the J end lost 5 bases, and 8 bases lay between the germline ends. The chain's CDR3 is CASSQVGAETQYF. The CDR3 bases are TGTGCCAGCAGCCAAGTGGGGGCGGAGACCCAGTACTTC.

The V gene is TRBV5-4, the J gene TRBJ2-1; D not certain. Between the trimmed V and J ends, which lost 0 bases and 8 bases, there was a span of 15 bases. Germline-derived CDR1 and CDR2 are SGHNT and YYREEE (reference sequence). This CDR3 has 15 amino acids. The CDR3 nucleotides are TGTGCCAGCAGCTTGGGGAGCCGCGTTTCGGATGAGCAGTTCTTC. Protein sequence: CASSLGSRVSDEQFF. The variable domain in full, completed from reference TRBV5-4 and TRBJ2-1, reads ETGVTQSPTHLIKTRGQQVTLRCSSQSGHNTVSWYQQALGQGPQFIFQYYREEENGRGNFPPRFSGLQFPNYSSELNVNALELDDSALYLCASSLGSRVSDEQFFGPGTRLTVL.

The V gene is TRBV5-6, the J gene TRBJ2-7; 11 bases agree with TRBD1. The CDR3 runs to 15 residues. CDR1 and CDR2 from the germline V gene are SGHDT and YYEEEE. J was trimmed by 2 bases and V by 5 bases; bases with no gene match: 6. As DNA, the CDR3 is TGTGCCAGCAGGAGTCCGGGACAGGGGGCCTACGAGCAGTACTTC. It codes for CASRSPGQGAYEQYF.

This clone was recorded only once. The DNA of the CDR3 is TGTGCCAGTAGTATTACTGGGGGAGGGAGTGAAGCTTTCTTT. This gives the protein CASSITGGGSEAFF. The V gene is TRBV19, the J gene TRBJ1-1; possible D gene TRBD1, 5 bases. The CDR3 extends over 14 amino acids. Germline CDR1 and CDR2: LNHDA and SQIVND (reference sequence). V lost 3 bases and J lost 7, with 15 bases in between.

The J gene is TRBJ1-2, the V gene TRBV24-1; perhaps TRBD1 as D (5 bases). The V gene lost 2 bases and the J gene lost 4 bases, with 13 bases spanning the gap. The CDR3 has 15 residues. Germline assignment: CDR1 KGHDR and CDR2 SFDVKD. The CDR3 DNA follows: TGTGCCACCAGTGATTCACGGGGGGGAGGCTATGGCTACACCTTC. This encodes CATSDSRGGGYGYTF.

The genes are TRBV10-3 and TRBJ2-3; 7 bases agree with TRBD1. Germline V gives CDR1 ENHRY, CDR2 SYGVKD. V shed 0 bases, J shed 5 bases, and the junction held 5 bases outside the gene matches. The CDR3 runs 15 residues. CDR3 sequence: CAISESGQTLDTQYF. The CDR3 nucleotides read TGTGCCATCAGTGAGTCGGGACAGACTCTAGATACGCAGTATTTT.